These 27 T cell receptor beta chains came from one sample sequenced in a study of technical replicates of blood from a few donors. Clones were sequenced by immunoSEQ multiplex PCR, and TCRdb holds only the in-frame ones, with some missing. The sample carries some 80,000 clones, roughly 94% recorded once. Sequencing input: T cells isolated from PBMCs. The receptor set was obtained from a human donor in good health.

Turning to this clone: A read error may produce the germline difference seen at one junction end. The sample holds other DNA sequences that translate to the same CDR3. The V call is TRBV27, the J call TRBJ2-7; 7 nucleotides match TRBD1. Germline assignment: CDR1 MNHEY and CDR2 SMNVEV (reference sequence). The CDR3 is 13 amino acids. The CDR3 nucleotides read TGTGCCAGCAGCTTGAACAGGGGTTACGAGCAGTACTTT. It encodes CASSLNRGYEQYF.

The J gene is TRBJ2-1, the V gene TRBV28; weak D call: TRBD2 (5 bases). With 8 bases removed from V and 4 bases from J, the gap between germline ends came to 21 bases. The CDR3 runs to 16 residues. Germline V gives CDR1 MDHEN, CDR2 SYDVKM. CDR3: CASFPSGQRSYNEQFF. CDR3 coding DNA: TGTGCCAGCTTTCCCTCGGGCCAGCGGAGTTACAATGAGCAGTTCTTC.

CDR3 sequence: CASSEASGNSDTQYF. Written as DNA, the CDR3 is TGTGCCAGCAGTGAGGCTAGCGGGAACTCAGATACGCAGTATTTT. The chain recombines TRBV6-4 with TRBJ2-3, with 9 bases that match TRBD2. This CDR3 is 15 amino acids long. J lost 4 bases, V lost 3 bases, and 5 bases had no gene match. Germline V gives CDR1 MRHNA, CDR2 SNTAGT.

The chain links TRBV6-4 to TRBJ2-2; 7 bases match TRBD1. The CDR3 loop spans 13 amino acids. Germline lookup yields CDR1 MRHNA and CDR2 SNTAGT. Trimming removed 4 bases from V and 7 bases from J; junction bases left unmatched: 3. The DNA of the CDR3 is TGTGCCAGCAGTGGACAGGGCGGCGGGGAGCTGTTTTTT. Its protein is CASSGQGGGELFF.

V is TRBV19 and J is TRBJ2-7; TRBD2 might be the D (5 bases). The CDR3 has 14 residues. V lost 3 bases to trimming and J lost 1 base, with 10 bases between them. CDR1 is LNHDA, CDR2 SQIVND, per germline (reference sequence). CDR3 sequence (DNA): TGTGCCAGTAGTATCGTCGGGAATTCCTACGAGCAGTACTTC. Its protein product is CASSIVGNSYEQYF. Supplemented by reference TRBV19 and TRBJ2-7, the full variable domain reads DGGITQSPKYLFRKEGQNVTLSCEQNLNHDAMYWYRQDPGQGLRLIYYSQIVNDFQKGDIAEGYSVSREKKESFPLTVTSAQKNPTAFYLCASSIVGNSYEQYFGPGTRLTVT.

In nucleotides, the CDR3 is TGCGCCTCTCGGGATAGCGGGGTCCAAGAGACCCAGTACTTC. Residues: CASRDSGVQETQYF. The gene calls are TRBV5-1 and TRBJ2-5, with 8 nucleotides matching TRBD2. V dropped 10 bases and J dropped 1; count of bases not matched to a gene: 9. CDR3 length equals 14 residues. Looked up from germline, CDR1 is SGHRS and CDR2 is YFSETQ.

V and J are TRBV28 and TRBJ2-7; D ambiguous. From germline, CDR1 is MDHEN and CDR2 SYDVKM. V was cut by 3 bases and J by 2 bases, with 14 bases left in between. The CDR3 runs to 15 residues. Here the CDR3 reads CASSFAHSQTYEQYF. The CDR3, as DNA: TGTGCCAGCAGTTTTGCCCACAGTCAAACCTACGAGCAGTACTTC.

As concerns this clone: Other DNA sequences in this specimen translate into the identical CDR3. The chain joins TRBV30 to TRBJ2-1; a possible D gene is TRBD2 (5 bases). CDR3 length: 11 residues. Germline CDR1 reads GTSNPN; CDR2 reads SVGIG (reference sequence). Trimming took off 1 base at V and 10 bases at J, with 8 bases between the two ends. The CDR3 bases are TGTGCCTGGAGTGGAGGGCTAGAGCAGTTCTTC. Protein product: CAWSGGLEQFF. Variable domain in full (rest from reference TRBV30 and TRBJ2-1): SQTIHQWPATLVQPVGSPLSLECTVEGTSNPNLYWYRQAAGRGLQLLFYSVGIGQISSEVPQNLSASRPQDRQFILSSKKLLLSDSGFYLCAWSGGLEQFFGPGTRLTVL.

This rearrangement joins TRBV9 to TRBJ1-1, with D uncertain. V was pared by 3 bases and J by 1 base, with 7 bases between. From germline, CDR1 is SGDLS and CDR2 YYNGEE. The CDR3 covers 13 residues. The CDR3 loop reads CASSEGANTEAFF. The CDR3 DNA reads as TGTGCCAGCAGCGAAGGAGCGAACACTGAAGCTTTCTTT.

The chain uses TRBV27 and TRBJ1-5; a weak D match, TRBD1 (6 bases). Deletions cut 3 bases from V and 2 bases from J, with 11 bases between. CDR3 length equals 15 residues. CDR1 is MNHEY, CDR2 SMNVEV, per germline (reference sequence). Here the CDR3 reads CASSFRPGGNQPQHF. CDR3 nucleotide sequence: TGTGCCAGCAGTTTTCGGCCAGGGGGCAATCAGCCCCAGCATTTT.

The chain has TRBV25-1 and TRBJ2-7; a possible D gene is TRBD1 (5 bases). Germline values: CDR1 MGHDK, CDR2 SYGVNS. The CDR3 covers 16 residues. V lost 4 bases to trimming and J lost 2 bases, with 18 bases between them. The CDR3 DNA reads TGTGCCAGCAGTGTATCCGGAATAGGACAAACCTACGAGCAGTACTTC. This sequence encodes CASSVSGIGQTYEQYF.

As DNA, the CDR3 is TGTGCCAGCAGCGTAGTGCGGGGCGCAATAAACACTGAAGCTTTCTTT. Residues: CASSVVRGAINTEAFF. V gene TRBV9 combines with J gene TRBJ1-1; possible D gene TRBD1, 5 bases. Germline values: CDR1 SGDLS, CDR2 YYNGEE. CDR3 size: 16 residues. The ends were cut back, 0 bases at V and 2 bases at J, with 14 bases in the middle.

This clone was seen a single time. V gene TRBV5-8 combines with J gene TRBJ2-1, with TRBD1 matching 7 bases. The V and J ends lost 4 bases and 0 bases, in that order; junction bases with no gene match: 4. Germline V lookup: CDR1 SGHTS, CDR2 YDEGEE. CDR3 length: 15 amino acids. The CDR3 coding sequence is TGTGCCAGCAGCAAACAGGGGTACTCCTACAATGAGCAGTTCTTC. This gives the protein CASSKQGYSYNEQFF. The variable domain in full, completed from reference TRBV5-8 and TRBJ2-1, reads EAGVTQSPTHLIKTRGQQATLRCSPISGHTSVYWYQQALGLGLQFLLWYDEGEERNRGNFPPRFSGRQFPNYSSELNVNALELEDSALYLCASSKQGYSYNEQFFGPGTRLTVL.

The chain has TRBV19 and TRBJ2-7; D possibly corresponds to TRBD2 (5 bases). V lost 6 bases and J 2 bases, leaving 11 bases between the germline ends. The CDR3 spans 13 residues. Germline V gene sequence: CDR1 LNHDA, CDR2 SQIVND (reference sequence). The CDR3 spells CASRQNGAYEQYF. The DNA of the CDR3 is TGTGCCAGTAGACAGAACGGGGCCTACGAGCAGTACTTC.

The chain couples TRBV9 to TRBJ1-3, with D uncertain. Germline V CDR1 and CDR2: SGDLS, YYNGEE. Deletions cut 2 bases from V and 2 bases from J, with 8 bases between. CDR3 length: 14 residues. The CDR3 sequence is CASSVTPAGNTIYF. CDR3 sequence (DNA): TGTGCCAGCAGCGTTACCCCGGCTGGAAACACCATATATTTT.

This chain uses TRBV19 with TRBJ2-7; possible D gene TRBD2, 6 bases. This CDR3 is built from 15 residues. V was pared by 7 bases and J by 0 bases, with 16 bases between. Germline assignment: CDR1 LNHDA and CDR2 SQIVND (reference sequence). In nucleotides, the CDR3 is TGTGCCAGTACTCCCTCGGGACTCAGCTCCTACGAGCAGTACTTC. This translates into CASTPSGLSSYEQYF.

CDR3 sequence reads: CASSLPGAGNTIYF. The DNA for the CDR3 is TGTGCCAGCAGCTTACCAGGGGCTGGAAACACCATATATTTT. This chain joins TRBV7-9 and TRBJ1-3; tentative D call: TRBD1 (6 bases). From germline, CDR1 is SEHNR and CDR2 FQNEAQ (reference sequence). This CDR3 contains 14 residues. Between the trimmed V and J ends, which lost 2 bases and 2 bases, there was a span of 7 bases.

This CDR3 is CAWTKISSSYEQYF. The CDR3 coding sequence is TGTGCCTGGACTAAGATAAGTAGTTCCTACGAGCAGTACTTC. The chain recombines TRBV30 with TRBJ2-7, with unresolved D. The CDR3 spans 14 residues. V was pared by 4 bases and J by 1 base, with 14 bases between. Germline CDR1 is GTSNPN and CDR2 is SVGIG (reference sequence).

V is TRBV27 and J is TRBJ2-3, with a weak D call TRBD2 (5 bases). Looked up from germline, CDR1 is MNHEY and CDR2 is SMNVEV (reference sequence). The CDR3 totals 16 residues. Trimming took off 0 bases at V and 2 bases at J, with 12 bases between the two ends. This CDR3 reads CASSLSERSHTDTQYF. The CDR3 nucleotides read TGTGCCAGCAGTTTATCCGAGCGGAGTCACACAGATACGCAGTATTTT.

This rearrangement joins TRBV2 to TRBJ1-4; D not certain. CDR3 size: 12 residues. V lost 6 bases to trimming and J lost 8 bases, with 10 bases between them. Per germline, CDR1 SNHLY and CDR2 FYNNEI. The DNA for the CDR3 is TGTGCCAGCAGCGGGGAGGGCGAAAAACTGTTTTTT. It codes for CASSGEGEKLFF. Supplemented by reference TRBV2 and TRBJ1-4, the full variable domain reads EPEVTQTPSHQVTQMGQEVILRCVPISNHLYFYWYRQILGQKVEFLVSFYNNEISEKSEIFDDQFSVERPDGSNFTLKIRSTKLEDSAMYFCASSGEGEKLFFGSGTQLSVL.

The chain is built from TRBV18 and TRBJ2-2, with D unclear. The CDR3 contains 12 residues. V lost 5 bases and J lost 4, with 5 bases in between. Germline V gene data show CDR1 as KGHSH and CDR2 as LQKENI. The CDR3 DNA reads TGTGCCAGCTCATCCAGCACCGGGGAGCTGTTTTTT. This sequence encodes CASSSSTGELFF.

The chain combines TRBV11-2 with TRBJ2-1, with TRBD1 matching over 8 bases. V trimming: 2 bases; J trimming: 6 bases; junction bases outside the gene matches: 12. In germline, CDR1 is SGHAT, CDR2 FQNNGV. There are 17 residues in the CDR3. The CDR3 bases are TGTGCCAGCAGCTTAAGGGACAGGTCATATTTCAGCAATGAGCAGTTCTTC. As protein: CASSLRDRSYFSNEQFF. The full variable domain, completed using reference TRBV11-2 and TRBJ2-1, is EAGVAQSPRYKIIEKRQSVAFWCNPISGHATLYWYQQILGQGPKLLIQFQNNGVVDDSQLPKDRFSAERLKGVDSTLKIQPAKLEDSAVYLCASSLRDRSYFSNEQFFGPGTRLTVL.

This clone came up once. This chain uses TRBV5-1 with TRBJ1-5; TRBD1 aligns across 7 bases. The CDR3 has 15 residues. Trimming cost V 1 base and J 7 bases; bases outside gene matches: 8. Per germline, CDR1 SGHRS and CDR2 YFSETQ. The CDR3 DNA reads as TGCGCCAGCAGCTTGATTCCAGGGGGAAAACAGCCCCAGCATTTT. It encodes CASSLIPGGKQPQHF.

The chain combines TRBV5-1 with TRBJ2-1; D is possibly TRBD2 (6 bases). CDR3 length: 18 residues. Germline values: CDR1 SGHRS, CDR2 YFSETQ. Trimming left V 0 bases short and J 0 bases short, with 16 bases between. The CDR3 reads CASSLDSRRDHSYNEQFF. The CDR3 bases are TGCGCCAGCAGCTTGGATTCGCGGAGGGACCACTCCTACAATGAGCAGTTCTTC.

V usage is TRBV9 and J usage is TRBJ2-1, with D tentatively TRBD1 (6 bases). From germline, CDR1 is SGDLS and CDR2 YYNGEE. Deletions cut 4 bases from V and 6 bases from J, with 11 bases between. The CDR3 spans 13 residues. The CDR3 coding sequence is TGTGCCAGCAGCCTACAGGGTTTCAATGAGCAGTTCTTC. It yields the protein CASSLQGFNEQFF.

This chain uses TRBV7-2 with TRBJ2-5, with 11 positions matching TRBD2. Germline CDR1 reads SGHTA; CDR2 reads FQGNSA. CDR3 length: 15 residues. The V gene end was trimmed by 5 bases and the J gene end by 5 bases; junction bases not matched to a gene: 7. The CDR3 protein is CASSATSGVWETQYF. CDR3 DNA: TGTGCCAGCAGCGCGACTAGCGGGGTCTGGGAGACCCAGTACTTC.

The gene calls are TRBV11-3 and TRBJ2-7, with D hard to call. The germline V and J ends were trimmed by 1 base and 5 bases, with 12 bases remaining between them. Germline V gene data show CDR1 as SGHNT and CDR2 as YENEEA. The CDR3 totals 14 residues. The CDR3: CASSLGHPTHEQYF. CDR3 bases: TGTGCCAGCAGCTTAGGACATCCAACCCACGAGCAGTACTTC.